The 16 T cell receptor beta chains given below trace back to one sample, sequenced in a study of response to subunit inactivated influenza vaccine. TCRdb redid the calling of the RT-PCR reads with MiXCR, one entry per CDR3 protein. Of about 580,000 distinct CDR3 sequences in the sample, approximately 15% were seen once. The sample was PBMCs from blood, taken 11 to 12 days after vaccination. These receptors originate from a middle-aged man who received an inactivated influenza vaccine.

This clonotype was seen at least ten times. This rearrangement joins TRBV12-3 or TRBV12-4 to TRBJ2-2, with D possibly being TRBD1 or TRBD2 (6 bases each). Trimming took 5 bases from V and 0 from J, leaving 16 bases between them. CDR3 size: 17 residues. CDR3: CASSLSGAIANTGELFF. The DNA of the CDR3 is TGTGCCAGCAGTCTTTCGGGGGCGATCGCGAACACCGGGGAGCTGTTTTTT.

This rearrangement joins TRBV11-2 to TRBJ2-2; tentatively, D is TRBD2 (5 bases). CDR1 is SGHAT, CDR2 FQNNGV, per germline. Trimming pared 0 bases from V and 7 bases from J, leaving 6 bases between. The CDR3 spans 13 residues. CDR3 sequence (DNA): TGTGCCAGCAGCTTAGATGAGGGCGGGGAGCTGTTTTTT. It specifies CASSLDEGGELFF.

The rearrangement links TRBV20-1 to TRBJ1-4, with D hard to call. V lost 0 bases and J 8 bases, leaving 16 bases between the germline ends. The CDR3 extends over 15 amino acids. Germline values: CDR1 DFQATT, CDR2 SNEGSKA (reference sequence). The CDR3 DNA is TGCAGTGCTAGAGATTATAGGGCAGTCGGGGAAAAACTGTTTTTT. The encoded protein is CSARDYRAVGEKLFF.

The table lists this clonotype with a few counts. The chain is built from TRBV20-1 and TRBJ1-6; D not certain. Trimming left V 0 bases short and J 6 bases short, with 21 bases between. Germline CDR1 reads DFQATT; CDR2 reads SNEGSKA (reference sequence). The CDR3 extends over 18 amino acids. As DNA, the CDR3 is TGCAGTGCTAGAGATCGTGCAGCACTTGTCAGTTTTAATTCACCCCTCCACTTT. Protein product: CSARDRAALVSFNSPLHF.

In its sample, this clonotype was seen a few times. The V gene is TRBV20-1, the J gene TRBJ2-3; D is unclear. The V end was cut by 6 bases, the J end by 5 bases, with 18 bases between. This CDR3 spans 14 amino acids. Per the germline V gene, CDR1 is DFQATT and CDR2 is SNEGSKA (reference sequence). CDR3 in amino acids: CSAPSRSTGDTQYF. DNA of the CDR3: TGCAGTGCCCCTTCCAGGAGTACGGGAGATACGCAGTATTTT.

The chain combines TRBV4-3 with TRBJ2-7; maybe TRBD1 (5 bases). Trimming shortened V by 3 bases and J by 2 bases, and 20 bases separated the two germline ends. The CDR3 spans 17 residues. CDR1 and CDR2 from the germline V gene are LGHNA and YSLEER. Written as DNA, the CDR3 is TGCGCCAGCAGCCAGCTTACGACAGTGGATGGTACCTACGAGCAGTACTTC. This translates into CASSQLTTVDGTYEQYF.

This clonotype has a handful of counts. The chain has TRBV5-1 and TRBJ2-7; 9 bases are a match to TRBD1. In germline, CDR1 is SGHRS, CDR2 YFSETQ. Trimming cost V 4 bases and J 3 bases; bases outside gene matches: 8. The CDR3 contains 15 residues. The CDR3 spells CASSKGQGLVYEQYF. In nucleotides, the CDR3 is TGCGCCAGCAGCAAAGGACAGGGGTTAGTCTACGAGCAGTACTTC.

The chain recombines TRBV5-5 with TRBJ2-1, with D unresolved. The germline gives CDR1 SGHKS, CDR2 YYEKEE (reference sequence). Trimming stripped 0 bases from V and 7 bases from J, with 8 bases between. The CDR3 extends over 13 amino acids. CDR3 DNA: TGTGCCAGCAGCTTGGTCGGCCGGAATGAGCAGTTCTTC. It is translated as CASSLVGRNEQFF.

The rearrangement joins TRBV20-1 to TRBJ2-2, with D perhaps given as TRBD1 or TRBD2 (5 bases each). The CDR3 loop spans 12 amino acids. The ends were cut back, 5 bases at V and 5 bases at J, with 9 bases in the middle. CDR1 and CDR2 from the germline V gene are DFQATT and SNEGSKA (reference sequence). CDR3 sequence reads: CSAERGTGELFF. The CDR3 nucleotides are TGCAGTGCTGAGAGGGGTACCGGGGAGCTGTTTTTT.

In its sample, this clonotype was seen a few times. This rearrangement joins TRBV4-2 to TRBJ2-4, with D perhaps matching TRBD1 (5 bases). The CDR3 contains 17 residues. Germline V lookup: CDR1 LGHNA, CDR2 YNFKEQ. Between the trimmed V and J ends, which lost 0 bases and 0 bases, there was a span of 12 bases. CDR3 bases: TGTGCCAGCAGCCAAGATCGTGGGGCTTCAGCCAAAAACATTCAGTACTTC. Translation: CASSQDRGASAKNIQYF.

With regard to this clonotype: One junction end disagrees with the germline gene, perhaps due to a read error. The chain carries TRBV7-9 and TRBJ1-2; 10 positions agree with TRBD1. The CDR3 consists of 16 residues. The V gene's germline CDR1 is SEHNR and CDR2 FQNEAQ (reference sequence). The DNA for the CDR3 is TGTGCCAGCAGCTCCCAGACAGGGGGCGCTACCTATGGCTACAACTTC. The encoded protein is CASSSQTGGATYGYNF.

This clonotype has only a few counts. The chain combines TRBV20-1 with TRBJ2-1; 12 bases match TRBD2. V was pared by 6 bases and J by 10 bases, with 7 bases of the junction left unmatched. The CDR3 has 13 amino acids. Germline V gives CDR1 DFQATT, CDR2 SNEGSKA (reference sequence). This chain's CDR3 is CSASRTSGKEQFF. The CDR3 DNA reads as TGCAGTGCGAGCAGGACTAGCGGGAAAGAGCAGTTCTTC.

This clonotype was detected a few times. CDR3 protein: CASSLLGQGADTGELFF. Written as DNA, the CDR3 is TGTGCCAGCAGCTTATTGGGACAGGGGGCGGACACCGGGGAGCTGTTTTTT. The chain has TRBV7-9 and TRBJ2-2, with TRBD1 identical over 12 bases. Germline V gene data show CDR1 as SEHNR and CDR2 as FQNEAQ (reference sequence). V dropped 2 bases and J dropped 3; count of bases not matched to a gene: 4. CDR3 length: 17 amino acids.

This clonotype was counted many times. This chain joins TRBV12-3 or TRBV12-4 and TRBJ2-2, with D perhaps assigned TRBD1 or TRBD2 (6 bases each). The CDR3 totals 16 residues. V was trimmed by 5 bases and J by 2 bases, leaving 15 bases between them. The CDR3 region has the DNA TGTGCCAGCAGTCTCTCGGGGGCCCCAAACACCGGGGAGCTGTTTTTT. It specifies CASSLSGAPNTGELFF.

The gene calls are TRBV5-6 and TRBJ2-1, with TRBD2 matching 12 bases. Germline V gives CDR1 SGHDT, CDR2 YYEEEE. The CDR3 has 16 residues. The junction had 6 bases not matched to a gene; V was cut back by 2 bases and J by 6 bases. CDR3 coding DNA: TGTGCCAGCAGCTTCAGGACTAGCGGGATATTCAATGAGCAGTTCTTC. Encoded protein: CASSFRTSGIFNEQFF.

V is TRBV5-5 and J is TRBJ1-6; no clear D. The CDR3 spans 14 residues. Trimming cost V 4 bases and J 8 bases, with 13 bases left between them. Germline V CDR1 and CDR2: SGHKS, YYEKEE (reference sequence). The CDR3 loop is CASSRSFGDSPLHF. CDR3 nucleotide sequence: TGTGCCAGCAGCCGATCGTTCGGGGATTCACCCCTCCACTTT.